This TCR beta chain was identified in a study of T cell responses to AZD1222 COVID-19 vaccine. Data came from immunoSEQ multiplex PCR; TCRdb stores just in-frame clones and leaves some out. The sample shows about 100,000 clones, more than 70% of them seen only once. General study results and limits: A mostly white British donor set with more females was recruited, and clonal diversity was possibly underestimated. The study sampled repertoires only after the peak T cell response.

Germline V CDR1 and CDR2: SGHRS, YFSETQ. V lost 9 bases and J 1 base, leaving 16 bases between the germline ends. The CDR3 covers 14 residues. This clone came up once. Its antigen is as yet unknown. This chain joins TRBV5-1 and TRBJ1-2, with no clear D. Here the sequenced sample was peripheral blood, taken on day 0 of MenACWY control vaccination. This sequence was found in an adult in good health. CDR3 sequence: CATLSRTVNYGYTF. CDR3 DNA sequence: TGCGCCACCCTATCGAGAACAGTTAACTATGGCTACACCTTC.